This TCR beta chain was captured by sequencing in a study of OX40 agonist ivuxolimab in advanced cancers. Findings and limits, study-wide: Dose levels from 0.1 to 3.0 mg/kg saw CD4+ and CD8+ blood T cells expand clonally by week 6.

Patients had blood sampled at baseline and again on cycle 4 day 1 and cycle 7 day 1. Profiled with immunoSEQ multiplex PCR; TCRdb holds only in-frame clones, not every one. The sample shows about 79,000 clones, approximately 80% of them seen only once. To note about this clone: Its specificity is unknown.

Trimming shortened V by 3 bases and J by 1 base, and 15 bases separated the two germline ends. The CDR3 covers 16 residues. Germline lookup yields CDR1 KGHSH and CDR2 LQKENI. The sequences come from CD4+ or CD8+ T cells sorted from blood, collected in a trial of the OX40 agonist ivuxolimab. J is TRBJ1-1 and V is TRBV18, with D possibly matching TRBD1 (5 bases). The source is an adult with an advanced solid tumor such as melanoma, head and neck, liver or kidney cancer. The CDR3: CASSPGVGEPNTEAFF. CDR3 sequence (DNA): TGTGCCAGCTCACCGGGGGTAGGGGAACCGAACACTGAAGCTTTCTTT.